This TCR beta chain was identified during a study of T cells in Graves' hyperthyroidism and ophthalmopathy. The germline CDR1 and CDR2 sequences are LGHDT and YNNKEL (reference sequence). CDR3 length equals 16 residues. Losses at the gene ends were 3 bases for V and 4 bases for J; bases not matched to a gene: 7. From RNA transcripts, TCR beta CDR3 regions were amplified. RT-PCR in the first round (using the HTBI primer set) targeted the TCR CDR3. TCRdb reprocessed the multiplex PCR reads with MiXCR, giving one entry per CDR3 protein. The data hold fewer than 350,000 distinct CDR3 sequences, with 18% observed a single time. Stable hyperthyroidism: no ophthalmopathy progression over 18 months of follow-up. Thyroid ultrasound and orbital computed tomography, with clinical symptoms and serum thyroxine and TRAb, informed diagnoses. Source material for PBMCs was around 10 ml fresh peripheral blood.

Sequencing was carried out using blood. This TCR was sampled from a woman between 50 and 59 years old with Graves' hyperthyroidism. V and J are TRBV3-1 and TRBJ1-1, with 11 positions matching TRBD1. The CDR3 nucleotides are TGTGCCAGCAGCCAGAACAAGGACAGGGGGCGCACTGAAGCTTTCTTT. Translation gives CASSQNKDRGRTEAFF.